The T cell receptor (beta chain) described here comes from a study of blood T cell repertoires in COVID-19. On the study more broadly: Researchers got acute and convalescent COVID-19 samples from the United States, Italy and Spain. From T cells, B-cell-depleted T cells, or PBMCs came the material, which was cDNA or gDNA.

Original data processing: Reference gene primer amplification in the assay estimated nucleated cell counts. The assay was immunoSEQ multiplex PCR, and TCRdb's table has in-frame clones only and misses some. Clone size and the V and J calls come from that table; the DNA yielded D and trimming. The data show about 120,000 clones, approximately 88% seen once. The germline gives CDR1 SGHRS, CDR2 YFSETQ. V was clipped by 4 bases and J by 0 bases, with 14 bases between them. This CDR3 has 16 residues. This chain joins TRBV5-1 and TRBJ1-3; TRBD1 is a possible D gene (6 bases). The sequencing input was peripheral blood. The clonotype was recovered from a woman aged 70-85 years with acute or convalescent COVID-19. The CDR3 nucleotides are TGCGCCAGCAGCAATGGGGGGGCTTACTCTGGAAACACCATATATTTT. Translating gives CASSNGGAYSGNTIYF.